Listed here is a single TCR beta chain. The data belong to a study of blood T cell repertoires in COVID-19. As for the study in general: PBMCs, B-cell-depleted T cells, or T cells were the source of the cDNA or gDNA that made up the material.

The CDR3 consists of 14 residues. After removal of 5 bases from V and 12 bases from J, the junction contained 13 bases not matched to a gene. Germline CDR1 SGHAT, CDR2 FQNNGV. Per the study methods: Reference gene primer amplification yielded estimated nucleated cell counts. Generated by immunoSEQ multiplex PCR, the TCRdb table keeps only in-frame clones and is missing some. V and J calls and clone size are copied from that table; D and trimming were computed from the DNA. The sample has 270,000 or so clones, 80% to 85% seen once; the top ten hold roughly 2.9%. Sample: peripheral blood. The rearrangement uses TRBV11-2 and TRBJ2-3, with TRBD1 matching 8 bases. The clonotype comes from a woman aged 55-69 years with active or convalescent COVID-19. The CDR3 sequence: CASSPPDRARNQYF. The CDR3 nucleotides are TGTGCCAGCAGCCCCCCGGACAGGGCTAGAAATCAGTATTTT.